This record concerns one TCR beta chain sequence. The target of this receptor is not known. Per-base quality was not reported, and no clone a single base away is much larger than it. V sheds 6 bases and J sheds 5 bases, leaving 11 bases between their ends. CDR1 and CDR2 (DFQATT, SNEGSKA) derive from the germline V gene (reference sequence). Inclusive of the bounding cysteine and phenylalanine, the CDR3 is 13 residues long. CDR3 DNA is the only sequence kept; it has 39 bases, read in frame from the first base. All donors were healthy Caucasians. The twin cohort consisted of three pairs of female monozygotic twins, all aged about 18 to 29 years. Positive isolation kits from Invitrogen were used to isolate the CD4+ and CD8+ T cell populations. The library was built by means of 5' RACE. The sequencer listed for this sample is Illumina HiSeq 2000. A universal primer binding site was added through template switching, and the final cDNA carried a unique molecular identifier so that TCR cDNA molecules could be counted accurately. Specific primers in the conserved constant-segment region were used to synthesize first-strand cDNA for the TCR alpha and beta chains. To control for contamination, every cDNA library was double barcoded, receiving both a SMART-Mk sample barcode and Illumina barcodes. TruSeq adapter sequences, together with Illumina sample barcodes, were added in two successive PCR steps. The Illumina HiSeq platform was used with custom primers to sequence TCR alpha and beta cDNA libraries. In the source study's methods: MiGEC was used to process raw reads and extract unique molecular identifiers, and MiXCR was used to find CDR3 positions. For each individual, recombination models were inferred using an EM algorithm with the repgenHMM and IGoR tools. Shared clonotype analysis was performed with the tcR package in R, normalizing sharing by the product of cloneset sizes. Out-of-frame nonproductive sequences were analyzed to study raw recombination free of thymic and clonal selection effects. The raw public data were reprocessed by TCRdb itself: fastp quality trimming at Q25, MiXCR clonotype calling, in-frame beta chains only. One record per CDR3 amino acid sequence lists the most common genes and DNA. The V and J calls here are based on TCRdb, not the publication. The sample table lists 450,000 or so distinct CDR3 sequences, less than 25% of them with a count of one. Clones ranked in the top ten supply about 2.7% of the sample.

This entry comes from a study of identical twins (dated by TCRdb to the mid-2010s). At the level of the whole study: To test whether fetal clonotypes persist, the study used deep sequencing on TCR alpha and beta repertoires from monozygotic twins, unrelated adults of various ages, and cord blood. To rule out contamination, replicate twin experiments were performed at different times with different library preparation protocols.

What the work shows at the level of the full study, not this receptor alone: Because the same donors could not be followed over many years, conclusions were based on cross-sectional statistical analysis. A weaker excess of twin sharing was found in beta out-of-frame sequences because the signal-to-noise ratio was lowered by fewer shared sequences. Out-of-frame TCR alpha sequences shared between twins showed an excess of low generation-probability sequences compared with coincidental sharing between unrelated individuals. Zero-insertion analyses could be partly confounded by invariant T cells such as MAIT and iNKT, although diverse VJ usage argued against such confounding for most clonotypes. In monozygotic twins, recombination models systematically underestimated out-of-frame TCR alpha sharing, but the models matched the sharing seen between unrelated individuals. Fewer insertions were carried by abundant cord blood beta clonotypes; a weaker similar trend was observed in young adult naive repertoires, while no such trend was observed in memory repertoires.

These data also featured in a second study, about T cells expressing NK-cell markers. As that second study puts it: Three sorted T-cell subsets (CD3+CD56+NKG2C+, CD3+CD56+NKG2C- and CD3+CD56-NKG2C+) from 8 or 9 donors had their TCR beta-chain repertoires profiled. Seven of the eight sequenced donors were HCMV-seropositive and one was HCMV-seronegative. In several experiments an anti-gammadeltaTCR antibody was added to restrict sorting to alphabetaTCR-expressing T cells. In six donors, the dominant CD3+CD56+NKG2C+ clonotypes ranked among the top 10 CD8+ clonotypes, making up roughly 1.0-7.0% of CD8+ T cells. Those dominant clonotypes were again the most abundant among CD3+CD56-NKG2C+ cells in four donors, at roughly 25-60.1%. Whether the expanded NKG2C-expressing T cell clones were specific for HCMV antigens remained unclear. All eight donors whose samples were sequenced were randomly selected healthy volunteers, three of them men and five women. HCMV serostatus was determined by detecting HCMV-specific IgG in serum with a commercial ELISA kit. MIGEC was used to demultiplex reads and group the reads by UMI, and MiTCR was used to assemble and quantify clonotypes. To remove erroneous sequences, TCR cDNA sequences were retained only when supported by two or more reads. The tcR package was used for downstream repertoire analysis, and clonotypes were matched across fractions by CDR3 nucleotide sequence plus V segment. VDJmatch was used to annotate antigen specificity against VDJdb, with one amino acid substitution in CDR3 allowed.

The V and J segments used are TRBV20-1 and TRBJ1-6; a tentative D match to TRBD1 spans 5 bases. This receptor was obtained from a woman aged 18-30 years in good health. Input material: CD4+ T cells sorted from blood. The CDR3 has the sequence CSATGTHNSPLHF. The DNA sequence follows: TGCAGTGCAACCGGGACTCATAATTCACCCCTCCACTTT.